This T cell receptor beta chain was profiled in a study of T cells after yellow fever vaccination. Study information: The fractions with low cell numbers were processed using SMART-Seq v4 Ultra Low Input.

MiXCR was run by TCRdb on the 5' RACE reads, yielding one entry per CDR3 protein. The sample yields about 340,000 distinct CDR3 sequences, 8.7% seen once. Study findings and constraints: Any FACS-sorted repertoire could hold abundant clonotypes that contaminate it from the bulk population. Clonotypes shared by both compartments, CD4 and CD8, made up a small share.

Concerning this clonotype itself: Its antigen is unknown.

The clonotype comes from a man aged 18-30 years who received the YFV17D yellow fever vaccine. Sample: PBMCs, taken on the day of the first yellow fever vaccination.

The CDR3 coding sequence is TGTGCCAGCAGTCTTAGCGGGGGGGCCTACGATACGCAGTATTTT. It translates to CASSLSGGAYDTQYF. The rearrangement uses TRBV7-6 and TRBJ2-3; 11 positions match TRBD2. The CDR3 totals 15 residues. After removal of 6 bases from V and 6 bases from J, the junction contained 8 bases not matched to a gene. Germline V gene lookup returns CDR1 SGHVS and CDR2 FNYEAQ.